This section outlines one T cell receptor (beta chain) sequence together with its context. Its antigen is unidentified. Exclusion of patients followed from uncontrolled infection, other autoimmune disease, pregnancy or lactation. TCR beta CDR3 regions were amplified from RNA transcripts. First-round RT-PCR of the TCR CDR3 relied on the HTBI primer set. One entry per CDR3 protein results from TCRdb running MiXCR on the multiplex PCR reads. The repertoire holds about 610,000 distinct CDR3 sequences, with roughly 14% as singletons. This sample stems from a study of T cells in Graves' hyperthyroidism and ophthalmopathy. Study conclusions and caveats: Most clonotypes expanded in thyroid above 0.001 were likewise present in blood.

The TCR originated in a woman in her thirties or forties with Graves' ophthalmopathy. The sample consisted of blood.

CDR3 in amino acids: CASSGYDLYSNQPQHF. In nucleotides, the CDR3 is TGTGCCAGCAGTGGGTACGATTTATATAGCAATCAGCCCCAGCATTTT. V is TRBV6-1 and J is TRBJ1-5; unclear D gene. Between the trimmed V and J ends, which lost 4 bases and 0 bases, there was a span of 13 bases. The V gene's germline CDR1 is MNHNS and CDR2 SASEGT. This CDR3 comprises 16 residues.